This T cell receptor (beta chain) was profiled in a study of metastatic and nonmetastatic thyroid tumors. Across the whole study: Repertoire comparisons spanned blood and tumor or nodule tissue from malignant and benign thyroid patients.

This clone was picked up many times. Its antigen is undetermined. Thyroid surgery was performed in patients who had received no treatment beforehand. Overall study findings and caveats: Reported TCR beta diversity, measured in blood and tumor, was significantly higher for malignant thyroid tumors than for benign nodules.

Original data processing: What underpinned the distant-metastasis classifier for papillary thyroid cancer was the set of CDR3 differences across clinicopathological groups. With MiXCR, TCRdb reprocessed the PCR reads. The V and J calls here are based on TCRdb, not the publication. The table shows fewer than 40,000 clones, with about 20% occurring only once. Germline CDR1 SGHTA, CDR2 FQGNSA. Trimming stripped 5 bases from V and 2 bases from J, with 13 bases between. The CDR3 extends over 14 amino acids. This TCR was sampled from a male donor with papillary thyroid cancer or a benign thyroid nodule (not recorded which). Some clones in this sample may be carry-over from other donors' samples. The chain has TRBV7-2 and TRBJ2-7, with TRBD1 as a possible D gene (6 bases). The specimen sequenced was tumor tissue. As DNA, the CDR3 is TGTGCCAGCAGCCAACCGGGACAAACCTACGAGCAGTACTTC. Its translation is CASSQPGQTYEQYF. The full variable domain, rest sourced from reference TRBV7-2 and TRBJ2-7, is GAGVSQSPSNKVTEKGKDVELRCDPISGHTALYWYRQSLGQGLEFLIYFQGNSAPDKSGLPSDRFSAERTGGSVSTLTIQRTQQEDSAVYLCASSQPGQTYEQYFGPGTRLTVT.